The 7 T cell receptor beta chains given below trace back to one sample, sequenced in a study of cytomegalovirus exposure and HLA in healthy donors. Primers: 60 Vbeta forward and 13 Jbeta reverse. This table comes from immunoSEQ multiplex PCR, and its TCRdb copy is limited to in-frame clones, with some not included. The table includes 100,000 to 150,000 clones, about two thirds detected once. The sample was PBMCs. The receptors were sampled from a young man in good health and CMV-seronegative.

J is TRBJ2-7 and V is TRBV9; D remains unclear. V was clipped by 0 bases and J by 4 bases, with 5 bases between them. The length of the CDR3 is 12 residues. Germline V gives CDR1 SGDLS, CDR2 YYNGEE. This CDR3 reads CASSVAGYEQYF. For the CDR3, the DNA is TGTGCCAGCAGCGTAGCAGGATACGAGCAGTACTTC.

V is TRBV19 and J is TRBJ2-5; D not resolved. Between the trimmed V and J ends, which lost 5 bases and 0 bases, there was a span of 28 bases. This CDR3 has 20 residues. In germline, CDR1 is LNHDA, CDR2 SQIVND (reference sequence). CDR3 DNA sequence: TGTGCCAGTAGTCGTGGCCGACTCGGATCGCAGTTCCACGACCAAGAGACCCAGTACTTC. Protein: CASSRGRLGSQFHDQETQYF. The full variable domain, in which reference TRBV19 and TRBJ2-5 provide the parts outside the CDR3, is DGGITQSPKYLFRKEGQNVTLSCEQNLNHDAMYWYRQDPGQGLRLIYYSQIVNDFQKGDIAEGYSVSREKKESFPLTVTSAQKNPTAFYLCASSRGRLGSQFHDQETQYFGPGTRLLVL.

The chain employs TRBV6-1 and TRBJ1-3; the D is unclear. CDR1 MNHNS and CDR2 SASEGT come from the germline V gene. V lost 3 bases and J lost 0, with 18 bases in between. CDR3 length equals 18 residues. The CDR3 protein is CASSDWMGRTRSGNTIYF. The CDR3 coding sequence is TGTGCCAGCAGTGACTGGATGGGCAGAACCCGCTCTGGAAACACCATATATTTT.

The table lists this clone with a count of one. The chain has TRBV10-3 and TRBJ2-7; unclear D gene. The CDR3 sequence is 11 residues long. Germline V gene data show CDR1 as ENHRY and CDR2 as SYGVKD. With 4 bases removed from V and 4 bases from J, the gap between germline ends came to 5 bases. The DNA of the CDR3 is TGTGCCATCAGTGCCTTTTACGAGCAGTACTTC. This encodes CAISAFYEQYF.

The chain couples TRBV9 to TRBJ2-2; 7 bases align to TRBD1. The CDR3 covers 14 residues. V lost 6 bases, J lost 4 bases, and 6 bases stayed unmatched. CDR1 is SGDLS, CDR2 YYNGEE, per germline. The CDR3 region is CASKRDRSTGELFF. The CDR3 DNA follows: TGTGCCAGCAAACGGGACAGAAGCACCGGGGAGCTGTTTTTT.

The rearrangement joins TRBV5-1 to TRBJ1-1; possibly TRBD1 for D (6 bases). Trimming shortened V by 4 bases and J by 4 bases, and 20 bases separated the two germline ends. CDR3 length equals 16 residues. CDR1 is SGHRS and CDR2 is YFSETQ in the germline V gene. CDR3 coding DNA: TGCGCCAGCAGCCGAGGGGGGGCGCGGATTGGCACTGAAGCTTTCTTT. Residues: CASSRGGARIGTEAFF.

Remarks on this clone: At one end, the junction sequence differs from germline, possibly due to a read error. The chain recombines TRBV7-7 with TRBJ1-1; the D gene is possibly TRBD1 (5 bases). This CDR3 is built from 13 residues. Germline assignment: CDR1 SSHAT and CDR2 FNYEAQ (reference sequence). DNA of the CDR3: TGTGCTAGCAGCTTATCTAGGGGCACTGAAGCTTTCTTT. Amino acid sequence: CASSLSRGTEAFF.